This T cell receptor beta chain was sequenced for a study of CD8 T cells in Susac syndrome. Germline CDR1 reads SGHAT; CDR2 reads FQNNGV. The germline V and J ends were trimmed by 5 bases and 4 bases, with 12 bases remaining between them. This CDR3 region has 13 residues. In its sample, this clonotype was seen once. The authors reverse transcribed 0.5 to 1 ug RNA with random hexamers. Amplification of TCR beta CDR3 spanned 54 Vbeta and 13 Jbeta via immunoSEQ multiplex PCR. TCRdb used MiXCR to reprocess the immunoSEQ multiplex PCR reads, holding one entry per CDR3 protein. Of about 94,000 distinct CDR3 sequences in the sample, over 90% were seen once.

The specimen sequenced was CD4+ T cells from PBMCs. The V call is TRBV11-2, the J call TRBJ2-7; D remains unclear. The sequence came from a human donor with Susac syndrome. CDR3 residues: CASSTRLLYEQYF. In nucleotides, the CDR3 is TGTGCCAGCAGCACTCGACTGCTATACGAGCAGTACTTC.